This entry features one T cell receptor beta chain sequence. Its antigen remains unidentified. Sequencing used immunoSEQ multiplex PCR; TCRdb keeps in-frame clones, though not all of them. The sample holds some 46,000 clones, approximately 92% seen once. As for time point: week 35, safety follow-up. Doses of 300 ug of mutant IDH1 20-mer peptide were given with topical imiquimod. The CDR3 covers 13 residues. V was pared by 7 bases and J by 0 bases, with 4 bases of the junction left unmatched. Germline V lookup: CDR1 GTSNPN, CDR2 SVGIG (reference sequence). This specimen comes from a study of a mutant IDH1 vaccine in newly diagnosed glioma.

The V call is TRBV30, the J call TRBJ1-1; 8 bases are a match to TRBD1. This clonotype originated in a man aged 50 or older with glioma. The specimen was PBMCs, collected from a glioma patient whose treatment included an IDH1 peptide vaccine. The CDR3 nucleotides read TGTGCCTCAACGGGACAGGTGAACACTGAAGCTTTCTTT. Protein sequence: CASTGQVNTEAFF.